This T cell receptor beta chain is from a study of breast tumors, draining lymph nodes, adjacent tissues. Study-wide results and caveats: Tumor T cell lymph node origin was a supported hypothesis, not proven. Tumors had less TCR diversity than lymph nodes, more than nontumor tissue. Most tumor T cells seemingly derive from lymph node, then expand in tumor. Luminal-like breast cancer showed significantly greater tumor-nontumor repertoire similarity than basal-like breast cancer did.

This CDR3 has 17 amino acids. CDR1 and CDR2 (germline): SGHAT, FQNNGV. Trimming pared 3 bases from V and 6 bases from J, leaving 21 bases between. One entry per CDR3 protein results from TCRdb running MiXCR on the multiplex PCR reads. The table has about 120,000 distinct CDR3 sequences, 20% seen once. Breast cancer patients provided tissue from their axillary draining lymph nodes. This clonotype occurred many times. Its antigen is not identified. This receptor was taken from a female donor with breast cancer. Some clones in this sample may be carry-over from other donors' samples. Sequencing input: axillary lymph node tissue. The chain carries TRBV11-2 and TRBJ1-3, with TRBD1 as a possible D gene (5 bases). DNA of the CDR3: TGTGCCAGCAGCTTGTATTGGGGCCGCGCCAAGGAAAACACCATATATTTT. Amino acids: CASSLYWGRAKENTIYF.